This is a list of T cell receptor beta chains from one sample in a study of glioma-infiltrating T cells after dendritic cell vaccination. Profiled with immunoSEQ multiplex PCR; TCRdb holds only in-frame clones, not every one. The sample has about 24,000 clones; over 85% are singletons. The sequencing used blood, collected after dendritic cell vaccination. The receptors shown here come from a human donor with glioblastoma. Each CDR3 is given with its conserved first and last residue. D genes are given only for firm matches. Rows may omit the clone size; those that give it use once, few, many or a size class.

j_gene | v_gene | abundance | d_gene | CDR3aa | CDR3nt
TRBJ2-7 | TRBV6-1 | . | . | CASSWTVYEQYF | TGTGCCAGCAGTTGGACAGTCTACGAGCAGTACTTC
TRBJ2-1 | TRBV6-5 | . | TRBD1 | CASSYGTASYNEQFF | TGTGCCAGCAGTTATGGGACAGCCTCCTACAATGAGCAGTTCTTC
TRBJ2-2 | TRBV7-8 | few | . | CASSPTAGTFNTGELFF | TGTGCCAGCAGCCCAACGGCCGGGACTTTTAACACCGGGGAGCTGTTTTTT
TRBJ2-3 | TRBV11-3 | . | . | CASSLKASASTDTQYF | TGTGCCAGCAGCTTAAAAGCTAGCGCTAGCACAGATACGCAGTATTTT
TRBJ1-4 | TRBV5-1 | . | TRBD1 | CASSPRTGRSEKLFF | TGCGCCAGCAGCCCGCGGACAGGGAGGAGTGAAAAACTGTTTTTT
TRBJ2-1 | TRBV7-9 | . | . | CASSLTVGGEQFF | TGTGCCAGCAGCCTAACGGTGGGGGGTGAGCAGTTCTTC
TRBJ1-3 | TRBV7-9 | . | TRBD1 | CASSLARTGVPHGGNTIYF | TGTGCCAGCAGCTTAGCGCGGACAGGGGTGCCACATGGTGGAAACACCATATATTTT
TRBJ1-1 | TRBV27 | . | TRBD1 | CASSLYRDRATEAFF | TGTGCCAGCAGTTTATATCGGGACAGGGCCACTGAAGCTTTCTTT
TRBJ2-5 | TRBV5-1 | . | TRBD1 | CASSTTGTGETQYF | TGCGCCAGCAGCACAACCGGGACAGGAGAGACCCAGTACTTC
TRBJ2-7 | TRBV27 | . | TRBD1 | CASSTGQLPSYEQYF | TGTGCCAGCAGTACGGGACAGTTACCCTCCTACGAGCAGTACTTC
TRBJ2-5 | TRBV29-1 | . | TRBD1 | CSVLRTGGSRETQYF | TGCAGCGTTCTTCGGACAGGGGGCTCGAGAGAGACCCAGTACTTC
TRBJ1-5 | TRBV5-4 | . | TRBD1 | CASSLTGEGNQPQHF | TGTGCCAGCAGCTTAACAGGGGAGGGCAATCAGCCCCAGCATTTT
TRBJ1-6 | TRBV19 | . | TRBD1 | CASSIAQGASPLHF | TGTGCCAGTAGTATAGCTCAGGGGGCCTCACCCCTCCACTTT
TRBJ2-5 | TRBV5-5 | . | . | CASSPRTAQETQYF | TGTGCCAGCAGCCCGAGGACAGCCCAAGAGACCCAGTACTTC
TRBJ2-3 | TRBV4-2 | once | TRBD2 | CASSQDQRTRKYF | TGTGCCAGCAGCCAAGATCAAAGGACTAGGAAGTATTTT
TRBJ1-1 | TRBV6-4 | . | TRBD1 | CASSPHPGQAGRGPEAFF | TGTGCCAGCAGCCCCCACCCGGGACAGGCCGGGCGGGGCCCTGAAGCTTTCTTT
TRBJ1-6 | TRBV5-4 | . | TRBD1 | CASSLGQGRYSPLHF | TGTGCCAGCAGCTTGGGACAGGGGAGGTATTCACCCCTCCACTTT
TRBJ1-1 | TRBV11-2 | . | . | CASSQVFSEAFF | TGTGCCAGCAGCCAGGTTTTCTCTGAAGCTTTCTTT
TRBJ2-2 | TRBV6-5 | . | . | CASSYSQGNTGELFF | TGTGCCAGCAGTTACTCCCAGGGAAACACCGGGGAGCTGTTTTTT
TRBJ2-1 | TRBV19 | . | TRBD1 | CASSLTGGSYNEQFF | TGTGCCAGTAGCCTGACAGGGGGATCCTACAATGAGCAGTTCTTC
TRBJ1-5 | TRBV6-1 | . | . | CASSEVLGRGDQPQHF | TGTGCCAGCAGTGAGGTGCTGGGGCGGGGCGATCAGCCCCAGCATTTT
TRBJ1-3 | TRBV5-1 | . | . | CASSGEGNTIYF | TGCGCCAGCTCAGGGGAAGGAAACACCATATATTTT